The 14 T cell receptor beta chains given below trace back to one sample, sequenced in a study of metastatic and nonmetastatic thyroid tumors. Among the patients, none had received any treatment before thyroid surgery. TCRdb ran MiXCR on the PCR reads. The sample lists 40,000 to 55,000 clones, less than 20% occurring once. The sequencing sample was made of blood. The source of these receptors is a female donor with papillary thyroid cancer or a benign thyroid nodule (not recorded which). Some clones in this sample may be carry-over from other donors' samples.

This clone was seen ten or more times. V is TRBV20-1 and J is TRBJ2-7; 8 bases are shared with TRBD1. Germline V gene data show CDR1 as DFQATT and CDR2 as SNEGSKA (reference sequence). This CDR3 spans 15 amino acids. J was trimmed by 0 bases and V by 5 bases; bases with no gene match: 9. DNA of the CDR3: TGCAGTGCTGCAAGGACAGGGCGGAGCTCCTACGAGCAGTACTTC. Amino acids: CSAARTGRSSYEQYF.

This clone occurred many times. The V call is TRBV10-1, the J call TRBJ2-7; 9 nucleotides line up with TRBD1. CDR3 length: 18 amino acids. Germline V lookup: CDR1 WNHNN, CDR2 SYGVQD (reference sequence). The junction had 17 bases not matched to a gene; V was cut back by 3 bases and J by 5 bases. The CDR3 coding sequence is TGCGCCAGCAGTGATATGTACGCCGGGGGGACAGGGAGCCACGAGCAGTACTTC. This codes for CASSDMYAGGTGSHEQYF.

In its sample, this clone was seen many times. The rearrangement links TRBV20-1 to TRBJ2-7, with a weak D call TRBD2 (5 bases). The CDR3 contains 14 residues. Per germline, CDR1 DFQATT and CDR2 SNEGSKA (reference sequence). Written as DNA, the CDR3 is TGCAGCATAGCGCGTCAGACCCACTCCTACGAGCAGTACTTC. Protein product: CSIARQTHSYEQYF.

This clone turned up a few times. V gene TRBV6-5 combines with J gene TRBJ2-7, with D possibly TRBD2 on 7 matching bases. V was shortened by 2 bases and J by 4 bases, with 15 bases between the two germline ends. Germline V CDR1 and CDR2: MNHEY, SVGAGI. The CDR3 contains 15 residues. DNA of the CDR3: TGTGCCAGCAGTTACGTTAGGGGGGGGGCTTACGAGCAGTACTTC. This gives the protein CASSYVRGGAYEQYF.

This clone was observed many times. V is TRBV5-1 and J is TRBJ2-7; no clear D. Per the germline V gene, CDR1 is SGHRS and CDR2 is YFSETQ. This CDR3 has 18 residues. V lost 0 bases and J lost 0, with 19 bases in between. CDR3 residues: CASSLADIGLLSSYEQYF. The DNA of the CDR3 is TGCGCCAGCAGCTTGGCCGACATAGGGCTTCTGAGCTCCTACGAGCAGTACTTC. Using reference TRBV5-1 and TRBJ2-7 for the parts outside the CDR3, the full variable domain is KAGVTQTPRYLIKTRGQQVTLSCSPISGHRSVSWYQQTPGQGLQFLFEYFSETQRNKGNFPGRFSGRQFSNSRSEMNVSTLELGDSALYLCASSLADIGLLSSYEQYFGPGTRLTVT.

This clone has a count of ten or more. The chain employs TRBV11-2 and TRBJ1-3, with D possibly matching TRBD1 (6 bases). V gave up 3 bases and J gave up 0 bases, with 15 bases separating them. Germline CDR1 and CDR2: SGHAT and FQNNGV. This CDR3 has 17 amino acids. The CDR3 bases are TGTGCCAGCAGCTTCCGTACAGGGACCCACTCTGGAAACACCATATATTTT. Amino acid sequence: CASSFRTGTHSGNTIYF.

There are many counts of this clone. This sequence joins TRBV4-2 and TRBJ2-7, with 10 bases identical to TRBD1. CDR3 size: 19 residues. Germline assignment: CDR1 LGHNA and CDR2 YNFKEQ. With 0 bases clipped from V and 2 bases from J, the junction kept 13 bases outside the gene matches. In DNA, the CDR3 is TGTGCCAGCAGCCAAGATAGTGAAGGGGGGACAGGGGCACCCTACGAGCAGTACTTC. Its protein product is CASSQDSEGGTGAPYEQYF.

Concerning this clone itself: This may stem from a read error, because a much larger clone lies one nucleotide away. The chain combines TRBV5-5 with TRBJ1-1; a weak D match, TRBD1 (5 bases). From germline, CDR1 is SGHKS and CDR2 YYEKEE (reference sequence). Trimming stripped 4 bases from V and 6 bases from J, with 19 bases between. This CDR3 comprises 15 residues. The CDR3 is CASSPPGGGGAEAFF. The CDR3 coding sequence is TGTGCCAGCAGCCCCCCCGGGGGGGGGGGGGCTGAAGCTTTCTTT.

The table lists this clone with a few counts. The genes are TRBV6-1 and TRBJ1-2, with D maybe TRBD1 (6 bases). Trimming took 7 bases from V and 5 from J, leaving 17 bases between them. The CDR3 consists of 14 residues. CDR1 MNHNS and CDR2 SASEGT come from the germline V gene. CDR3 coding DNA: TGTGCCAGCAACGCAGGGGCAGATAATTATGGCTACACCTTC. The encoded protein is CASNAGADNYGYTF.

This sequence joins TRBV20-1 and TRBJ2-7; TRBD2 agrees at 10 bases. From germline, CDR1 is DFQATT and CDR2 SNEGSKA (reference sequence). V shed 0 bases, J shed 5 bases, and the junction held 7 bases outside the gene matches. The CDR3 length is 15 residues. The CDR3 loop reads CSARDSSGSLDEQYF. CDR3 sequence (DNA): TGCAGTGCTAGAGACTCTAGCGGGAGTTTGGACGAGCAGTACTTC.

Many counts were recorded for this clone. J is TRBJ2-6 and V is TRBV7-2; D is unclear. Per germline, CDR1 SGHTA and CDR2 FQGNSA. V was shortened by 5 bases and J by 2 bases, with 7 bases between the two germline ends. CDR3 length: 14 residues. CDR3 residues: CASSADTGANVLTF. The CDR3 nucleotides are TGTGCCAGCAGCGCTGACACTGGGGCCAACGTCCTGACTTTC.

This clone was observed a handful of times. CDR3: CASSRAGNAYEQYF. For the CDR3, the DNA is TGTGCCAGCAGTCGGGCCGGGAATGCCTACGAGCAGTACTTC. The chain couples TRBV27 to TRBJ2-7, with a weak D call TRBD2 (5 bases). This CDR3 is built from 14 residues. Trimming removed 5 bases from V and 2 bases from J, with 13 bases in between. Germline CDR1 reads MNHEY; CDR2 reads SMNVEV (reference sequence).

This clone is deemed medium-sized. This chain connects TRBV12-3 or TRBV12-4 to TRBJ1-6; TRBD1 is a possible D gene (6 bases). This CDR3 has 11 amino acids. V lost 5 bases to trimming and J lost 10 bases, with 6 bases between them. The CDR3 DNA is TGTGCCAGCAGTCAGGGGTCACCCCTCCACTTT. It codes for CASSQGSPLHF.

This clone was counted ten times or more. A clone one base away is much larger, so this may be a read error. The CDR3 end shows no conserved phenylalanine or tryptophan, and so a read error is likely. The chain links TRBV6-1 to TRBJ1-1; no firm D call. The CDR3 length is 12 residues. Germline V CDR1 and CDR2: MNHNS, SASEGT. Trimming removed 5 bases at V and 4 bases at J, with 8 bases between. The CDR3 loop reads CASSQLGTEAFL. The CDR3 region has the DNA TGTGCCAGCAGTCAACTGGGCACTGAAGCTTTCCTT.